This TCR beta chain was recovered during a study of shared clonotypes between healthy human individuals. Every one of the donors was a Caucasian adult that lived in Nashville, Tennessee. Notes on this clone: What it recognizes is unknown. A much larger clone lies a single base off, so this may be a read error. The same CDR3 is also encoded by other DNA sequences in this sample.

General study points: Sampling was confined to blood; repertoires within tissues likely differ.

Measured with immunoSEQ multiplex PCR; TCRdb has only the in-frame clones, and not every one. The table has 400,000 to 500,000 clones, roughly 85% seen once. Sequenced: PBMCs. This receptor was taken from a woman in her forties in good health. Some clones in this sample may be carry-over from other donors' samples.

Written as DNA, the CDR3 is TGTGCCAGCAGCTTAAACAATGAGCAGTTCTTC. Translating it yields CASSLNNEQFF. The V call is TRBV5-6, the J call TRBJ2-1; D gene uncertain. V was shortened by 2 bases and J by 5 bases, with 2 bases between the two germline ends. Germline loops: CDR1 SGHDT, CDR2 YYEEEE. CDR3 length equals 11 residues.